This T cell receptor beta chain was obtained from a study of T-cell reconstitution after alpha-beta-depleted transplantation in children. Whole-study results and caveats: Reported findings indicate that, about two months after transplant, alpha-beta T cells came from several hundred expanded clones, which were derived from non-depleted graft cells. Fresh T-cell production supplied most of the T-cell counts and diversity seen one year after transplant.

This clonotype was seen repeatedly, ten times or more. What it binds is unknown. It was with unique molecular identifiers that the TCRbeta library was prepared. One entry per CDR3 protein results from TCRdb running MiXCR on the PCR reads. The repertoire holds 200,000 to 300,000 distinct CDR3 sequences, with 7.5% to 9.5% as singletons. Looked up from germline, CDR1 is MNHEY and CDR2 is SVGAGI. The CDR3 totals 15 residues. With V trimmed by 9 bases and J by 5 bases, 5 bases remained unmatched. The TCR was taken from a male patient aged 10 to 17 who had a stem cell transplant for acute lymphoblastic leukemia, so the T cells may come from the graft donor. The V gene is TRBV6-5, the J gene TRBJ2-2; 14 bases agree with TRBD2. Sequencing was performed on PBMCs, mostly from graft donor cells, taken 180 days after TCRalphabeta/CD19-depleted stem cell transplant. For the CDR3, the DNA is TGTGCCAGTAACCGACTAGCGGGAGGGACCGGGGAGCTGTTTTTT. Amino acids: CASNRLAGGTGELFF.